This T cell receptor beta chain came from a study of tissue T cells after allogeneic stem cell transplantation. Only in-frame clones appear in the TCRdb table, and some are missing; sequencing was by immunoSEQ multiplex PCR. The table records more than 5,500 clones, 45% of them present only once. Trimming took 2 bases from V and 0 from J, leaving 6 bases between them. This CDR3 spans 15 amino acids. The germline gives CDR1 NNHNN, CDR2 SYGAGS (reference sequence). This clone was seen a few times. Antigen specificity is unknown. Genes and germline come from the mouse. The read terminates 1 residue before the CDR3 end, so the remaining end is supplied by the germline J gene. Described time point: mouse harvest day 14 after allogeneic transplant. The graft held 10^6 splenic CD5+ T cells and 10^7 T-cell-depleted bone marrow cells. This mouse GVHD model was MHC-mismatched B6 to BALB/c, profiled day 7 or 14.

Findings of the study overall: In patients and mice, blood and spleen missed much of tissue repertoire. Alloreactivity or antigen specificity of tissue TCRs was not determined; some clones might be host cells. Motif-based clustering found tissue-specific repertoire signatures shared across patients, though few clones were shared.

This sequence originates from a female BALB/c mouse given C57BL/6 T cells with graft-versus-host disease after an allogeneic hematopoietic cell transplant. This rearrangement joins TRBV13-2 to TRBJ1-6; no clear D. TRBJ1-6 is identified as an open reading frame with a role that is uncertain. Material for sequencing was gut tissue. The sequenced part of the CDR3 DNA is TGTGCCAGCGGTGAGTACAATTCCTATAATTCGCCCCTCTAC. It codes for CASGEYNSYNSPLY. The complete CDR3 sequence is CASGEYNSYNSPLYF.